The clone carrying this T cell receptor beta chain appeared a few times. Its cognate antigen is unknown. Authors of the study amplified TCR beta CDR3 regions from RNA transcripts. First-round RT-PCR targeting the TCR CDR3 was performed with the HTBI primer set. From the multiplex PCR reads, TCRdb called clonotypes with MiXCR, one entry per CDR3 protein. The sample carries 550,000 to 600,000 distinct CDR3 sequences, 13% to 15% recorded once. This specimen comes from a study of T cells in Graves' hyperthyroidism and ophthalmopathy. Study-level points and caveats: Onset of ophthalmopathy came a median about 6.5 months after the model predicted it.

Germline V lookup: CDR1 MNHEY, CDR2 SMNVEV (reference sequence). The length of the CDR3 is 13 residues. Trimming shortened V by 9 bases and J by 2 bases, and 11 bases separated the two germline ends. Diagnosis relied on clinical symptoms, serum thyroxine and TRAb, thyroid ultrasound and orbital computed tomography. The sample consisted of blood. This TCR was sampled from a woman between 18 and 29 years old with Graves' ophthalmopathy. V usage is TRBV27 and J usage is TRBJ1-3; D unclear. CDR3 sequence: CASPAFTGNTIYF. The CDR3 DNA reads as TGTGCCAGTCCGGCCTTCACTGGAAACACCATATATTTT.